Shown below are 17 T cell receptor beta chains from a single sample sequenced in a study of blood T cell repertoires in COVID-19. Generated by immunoSEQ multiplex PCR, the TCRdb table keeps only in-frame clones and is missing some. Seen here are about 250,000 clones, about 80% observed once, and the top ten hold about 4.4%. The source material was peripheral blood. The receptors here all came from a man in his fifties or sixties with active or convalescent COVID-19.

In its sample, this clone was seen once. The chain employs TRBV5-5 and TRBJ1-1; no reliable D call. Deletions cut 0 bases from V and 5 bases from J, with 11 bases between. CDR1 and CDR2 (germline): SGHKS, YYEKEE (reference sequence). The CDR3 sequence is 14 residues long. The CDR3 nucleotides are TGTGCCAGCAGCTTGGCCTCCGGGGATACTGAAGCTTTCTTT. The encoded protein is CASSLASGDTEAFF.

The rearrangement uses TRBV19 and TRBJ2-7, with 7 nucleotides matching TRBD1. J gave up 2 bases and V 6 bases, and 7 bases lay outside the gene matches. CDR1 is LNHDA and CDR2 is SQIVND in the germline V gene (reference sequence). This CDR3 spans 14 amino acids. CDR3 sequence reads: CASSTRDRPYEQYF. DNA for the CDR3: TGTGCCAGTAGCACCCGGGACAGACCCTACGAGCAGTACTTC.

The chain combines TRBV7-2 with TRBJ1-6; no clear D gene. This CDR3 is built from 16 residues. The V end lost 5 bases, the J end lost 9 bases, and 20 bases lay between the germline ends. Germline CDR1 reads SGHTA; CDR2 reads FQGNSA. Here the CDR3 DNA reads TGTGCCAGCAGCCTAACCTCCCGGATTGGCGGTTCACCCCTCCACTTT. Translated: CASSLTSRIGGSPLHF.

About this clone: Other DNA sequences from this sample encode an identical CDR3 as well. The rearrangement uses TRBV7-3 and TRBJ1-2; weak D call: TRBD1 (5 bases). Trimming pared 5 bases from V and 4 bases from J, leaving 11 bases between. The CDR3 covers 13 residues. Germline CDR1 reads SGHTA; CDR2 reads FQGTGA. The CDR3 here is CASSLGQGYGYTF. The CDR3 region has the DNA TGTGCCAGCAGCCTCGGGCAGGGCTATGGCTACACCTTC.

This chain links TRBV28 with TRBJ1-3; TRBD1 might be the D (5 bases). V gave up 6 bases and J gave up 0 bases, with 15 bases separating them. Per germline, CDR1 MDHEN and CDR2 SYDVKM. The CDR3 is 16 residues long. In DNA, the CDR3 is TGTGCCAGCAGGGAACAGGCCCCGAACTCTGGAAACACCATATATTTT. Translating it yields CASREQAPNSGNTIYF. Supplemented by reference TRBV28 and TRBJ1-3, the full variable domain reads DVKVTQSSRYLVKRTGEKVFLECVQDMDHENMFWYRQDPGLGLRLIYFSYDVKMKEKGDIPEGYSVSREKKERFSLILESASTNQTSMYLCASREQAPNSGNTIYFGEGSWLTVV.

This clone has ten or more counts. The genes are TRBV19 and TRBJ1-5; D gene uncertain. This CDR3 is built from 14 residues. Looked up from germline, CDR1 is LNHDA and CDR2 is SQIVND (reference sequence). Trimming took 1 base from V and 8 from J, leaving 12 bases between them. The CDR3 DNA reads TGTGCCAGTAGTATAGCGGCAGAGACTGAGCCCCAGCATTTT. Its translation: CASSIAAETEPQHF.

This clone was detected only a few times. The V call is TRBV3-1 (or the pseudogene TRBV3-2), the J call TRBJ1-3, with a possible D match to TRBD1 (5 bases). This CDR3 comprises 16 residues. V lost 4 bases and J lost 0, with 13 bases in between. CDR1 LGHDT and CDR2 YNNKEL come from the germline V gene (reference sequence). The CDR3, as DNA: TGTGCCAGCAGCCCTGCGGGACCTGACTCTGGAAACACCATATATTTT. Translation: CASSPAGPDSGNTIYF.

The chain combines TRBV30 with TRBJ1-2, with D hard to call. V lost 3 bases, J lost 10 bases, and 15 bases lay in between. Germline CDR1 and CDR2: GTSNPN and SVGIG (reference sequence). The CDR3 sequence is 12 residues long. The CDR3: CAWRREDRDYTF. The CDR3, as DNA: TGTGCCTGGAGGAGGGAAGATAGGGACTACACCTTC.

The table lists this clone with a few counts. The chain recombines TRBV7-9 with TRBJ1-2, with 7 bases lining up with TRBD1. The CDR3 runs to 13 residues. Trimming cost V 9 bases and J 4 bases; bases outside gene matches: 8. CDR1 is SEHNR and CDR2 is FQNEAQ in the germline V gene (reference sequence). The CDR3 region has the DNA TGTGCCAGTGACAGGGAACTAGGCTATGGCTACACCTTC. This encodes CASDRELGYGYTF.

The chain recombines TRBV20-1 with TRBJ1-2, with a possible D match to TRBD1 (5 bases). The germline CDR1 and CDR2 sequences are DFQATT and SNEGSKA (reference sequence). This CDR3 has 11 residues. Between the trimmed V and J ends, which lost 6 bases and 3 bases, there was a span of 8 bases. The CDR3 sequence: CSAGGDYGYTF. CDR3 bases: TGCAGTGCGGGGGGGGACTATGGCTACACCTTC.

This clone has a handful of counts. The gene calls are TRBV10-3 and TRBJ1-4; TRBD1 matches 8 bases. This CDR3 comprises 15 residues. V trimming: 11 bases; J trimming: 1 base; junction bases outside the gene matches: 9. CDR1 and CDR2 (germline): ENHRY, SYGVKD. The CDR3 DNA is TGTGCCCCCCGGGACAGGAGGGAAACTAATGAAAAACTGTTTTTT. Its translation: CAPRDRRETNEKLFF.

The V gene is TRBV5-4, the J gene TRBJ2-5; D is possibly TRBD1 (6 bases). V was pared by 1 base and J by 5 bases, with 18 bases between. The CDR3 extends over 16 amino acids. The germline CDR1 and CDR2 sequences are SGHNT and YYREEE (reference sequence). The DNA of the CDR3 is TGTGCCAGCAGCTTGTTAGGACAGAGCGGCCGGGAGACCCAGTACTTC. It encodes CASSLLGQSGRETQYF. Together with reference TRBV5-4 and TRBJ2-5, the CDR3 gives the full variable domain: ETGVTQSPTHLIKTRGQQVTLRCSSQSGHNTVSWYQQALGQGPQFIFQYYREEENGRGNFPPRFSGLQFPNYSSELNVNALELDDSALYLCASSLLGQSGRETQYFGPGTRLLVL.

There are a few counts of this clone. The chain links TRBV19 to TRBJ2-3; tentatively, D is TRBD1 (5 bases). CDR3 length equals 14 residues. Germline V gene lookup returns CDR1 LNHDA and CDR2 SQIVND (reference sequence). Trimming left V 10 bases short and J 3 bases short, with 17 bases between. DNA for the CDR3: TGTGCCACCGCTCCAGGCAGGGCAACAGATACGCAGTATTTT. Translation gives CATAPGRATDTQYF.

This clone was counted once. The rearrangement joins TRBV6-4 to TRBJ1-2, with a weak D call TRBD1 (5 bases). Trimming stripped 5 bases from V and 3 bases from J, with 13 bases between. The CDR3 consists of 14 residues. The germline CDR1 and CDR2 sequences are MRHNA and SNTAGT. CDR3 loop: CASSQLGGDYGYTF. The CDR3, as DNA: TGTGCCAGCAGTCAGCTGGGGGGGGACTATGGCTACACCTTC.

The V gene is TRBV19, the J gene TRBJ1-1; D gene uncertain. The germline CDR1 and CDR2 sequences are LNHDA and SQIVND (reference sequence). The CDR3 sequence is 15 residues long. V gave up 0 bases and J gave up 0 bases, with 8 bases separating them. The CDR3 loop is CASSIDREMNTEAFF. CDR3 DNA: TGTGCCAGTAGTATAGATCGGGAGATGAACACTGAAGCTTTCTTT.

The chain is built from TRBV28 and TRBJ1-2; 7 bases agree with TRBD1. The V gene's germline CDR1 is MDHEN and CDR2 SYDVKM. The CDR3 is made up of 12 amino acids. Trimming took 6 bases from V and 4 from J; bases not matched to a gene: 2. The CDR3: CASRRDSYGYTF. In nucleotides, the CDR3 is TGTGCCAGCAGACGGGACAGCTATGGCTACACCTTC.

The J gene is TRBJ1-1, the V gene TRBV27, with D tentatively TRBD1 (6 bases). The CDR3 consists of 14 residues. Germline V CDR1 and CDR2: MNHEY, SMNVEV (reference sequence). With 6 bases removed from V and 5 bases from J, the gap between germline ends came to 16 bases. The CDR3 loop reads CASRTGQSGTEAFF. For the CDR3, the DNA is TGTGCCAGCAGGACAGGACAATCGGGTACTGAAGCTTTCTTT.